Reported below is one T cell receptor beta chain. Its antigen is still unknown. This specimen comes from a study of glioma-infiltrating T cells after dendritic cell vaccination. The study, taken as a whole, reports: Higher pretreatment TIL content predicted longer progression-free time and survival.

The repertoire was sequenced with immunoSEQ multiplex PCR; TCRdb's copy has only in-frame clones and lacks some. The repertoire includes around 78,000 clones, about nine tenths of them detected once, and approximately 2.4% sits in the top ten. Time point: after dendritic cell vaccination, including at tumor progression/relapse. The V gene's germline CDR1 is KGHSH and CDR2 LQKENI. V was clipped by 6 bases and J by 3 bases; unmatched bases: 5. This CDR3 region has 14 residues. This material consisted of blood, taken after dendritic cell vaccination. This chain connects TRBV18 to TRBJ2-7, with TRBD1 matching 10 bases. The sequence derives from a human donor with glioblastoma. Here the CDR3 DNA reads TGTGCCAGCTCTCCGACAGGGGGCTTCTACGAGCAGTACTTC. It is translated as CASSPTGGFYEQYF.